The subject of this entry is one T cell receptor (beta chain). The target of this receptor is not known. Base qualities were left out, and no much larger clone turns up one base away. These data come from a study of technical replicates of blood from a handful of donors (dated by TCRdb to the late 2010s). Library creation used the immunoSEQ multiplex PCR assay. Not all clones reach the TCRdb copy of this immuneACCESS table, which keeps in-frame sequences only. Checked studies attribute under half of the gap to unresolved V genes and leave the rest unexplained. The sample records around 72,000 clones, approximately 89% of which are singletons. The top ten clonotypes cover roughly 4.7% of the sample. Inclusive of the bounding cysteine and phenylalanine, the CDR3 is 15 residues long. Only the CDR3 part of the read is kept: 45 bases, read in frame from the first base. V loses 3 bases, J loses 0 bases, and the germline ends lie 8 bases apart. In the germline V gene (reference sequence), CDR1 corresponds to SEHNR and CDR2 to FQNEAQ.

The material sequenced was PBMCs. The chain is made from TRBV7-9 and TRBJ1-4; the D gene cannot be resolved reliably. The TCR was taken from a human donor in good health. Some clones in this sample may be carry-over from other donors' samples. At the DNA level, the sequence is TGTGCCAGCAGCTTGACTTTTGCAACTAATGAAAAACTGTTTTTT. Its protein is CASSLTFATNEKLFF.